One sample yielded the 9 T cell receptor beta chains listed below, sequenced in a study of blood T cell repertoires in COVID-19. The protocol was immunoSEQ multiplex PCR, while the TCRdb copy is restricted to in-frame clones and leaves out a portion. The sample shows about 140,000 clones, about 80% of them seen only once. The sequenced sample consisted of peripheral blood. All receptors derive from a human donor in a cohort sampled during active COVID-19.

The V and J genes are TRBV6-5 and TRBJ2-1, with 7 bases identical to TRBD1. The CDR3 spans 15 residues. The V gene's germline CDR1 is MNHEY and CDR2 SVGAGI. The J segment lost 0 bases and the V segment lost 4 bases, leaving 3 bases of the junction unmatched. The CDR3 DNA follows: TGTGCCAGCAGTTTAGACAGGGTCTCCTACAATGAGCAGTTCTTC. This encodes CASSLDRVSYNEQFF.

This CDR3 reads CASSLSGTGGHEQYF. CDR3 sequence (DNA): TGTGCCAGCAGTTTATCGGGGACAGGGGGCCACGAGCAGTACTTC. This chain links TRBV28 with TRBJ2-7; 12 positions agree with TRBD1. CDR1 and CDR2 from the germline V gene are MDHEN and SYDVKM. J was trimmed by 5 bases and V by 1 base; bases with no gene match: 3. The CDR3 extends over 15 amino acids.

The chain recombines TRBV29-1 with TRBJ2-3; the D gene is possibly TRBD1 (5 bases). Germline V CDR1 and CDR2: SQVTM, ANQGSEA. V was cut by 6 bases and J by 4 bases, with 17 bases left in between. The CDR3 covers 14 residues. CDR3 DNA: TGCAGCGTCCCTGACGTTCAGGGTTCAGATACGCAGTATTTT. Its translation is CSVPDVQGSDTQYF.

This clone was seen a single time. The rearrangement uses TRBV5-1 and TRBJ2-4; 7 positions agree with TRBD1. The CDR3 has 14 residues. CDR1 and CDR2 from the germline V gene are SGHRS and YFSETQ. V lost 4 bases to trimming and J lost 9 bases; unmatched junction nucleotides: 10. The CDR3 DNA reads TGCGCCAGCAGCACACGATGGGACAGCGGCATTCAGTACTTC. It translates to CASSTRWDSGIQYF.

The chain uses TRBV7-2 and TRBJ1-6; 9 bases fit TRBD1. Germline-derived CDR1 and CDR2 are SGHTA and FQGNSA. Trimming took 5 bases from V and 9 from J; bases not matched to a gene: 8. CDR3 length equals 15 residues. The chain's CDR3 is CASSAGTGRSSPLHF. Written as DNA, the CDR3 is TGTGCCAGCAGCGCGGGGACAGGGAGGAGTTCACCCCTCCACTTT.

The rearrangement uses TRBV25-1 and TRBJ2-5, with a tentative D call TRBD1 (5 bases). Germline V gene sequence: CDR1 MGHDK, CDR2 SYGVNS. CDR3 size: 15 residues. V was trimmed by 5 bases and J by 0 bases, leaving 13 bases between them. The CDR3 bases are TGTGCCAGCAGTATAGGCAGACAGTACCAAGAGACCCAGTACTTC. This gives the protein CASSIGRQYQETQYF.

The chain uses TRBV11-2 and TRBJ1-4; D is unresolved. V shed 5 bases and J shed 0 bases, with 13 bases lying between them. Germline V gene data show CDR1 as SGHAT and CDR2 as FQNNGV. The length of the CDR3 is 16 residues. The CDR3 region has the DNA TGTGCCAGCAGCACCACGGGGAGAACAACTAATGAAAAACTGTTTTTT. Its translation: CASSTTGRTTNEKLFF.

The chain has TRBV27 and TRBJ1-1; 8 nucleotides align to TRBD1. The CDR3 runs 16 residues. With 2 bases clipped from V and 1 base from J, the junction kept 6 bases outside the gene matches. Germline V lookup: CDR1 MNHEY, CDR2 SMNVEV (reference sequence). In DNA form, the CDR3 reads TGTGCCAGCAGTTTAGGCCGGACAGGGAGGAACACTGAAGCTTTCTTT. Translated, it gives CASSLGRTGRNTEAFF.

The chain couples TRBV3-1 (or the pseudogene TRBV3-2) to TRBJ2-7; possible D gene TRBD1, 5 bases. Germline lookup yields CDR1 LGHDT and CDR2 YNNKEL (reference sequence). Between the trimmed V and J ends, which lost 2 bases and 11 bases, there was a span of 22 bases. This CDR3 contains 15 residues. The DNA for the CDR3 is TGTGCCAGCAGCCAATCAGTTGCAGGGTTTGGGTCGAAGTACTTC. Translated: CASSQSVAGFGSKYF.